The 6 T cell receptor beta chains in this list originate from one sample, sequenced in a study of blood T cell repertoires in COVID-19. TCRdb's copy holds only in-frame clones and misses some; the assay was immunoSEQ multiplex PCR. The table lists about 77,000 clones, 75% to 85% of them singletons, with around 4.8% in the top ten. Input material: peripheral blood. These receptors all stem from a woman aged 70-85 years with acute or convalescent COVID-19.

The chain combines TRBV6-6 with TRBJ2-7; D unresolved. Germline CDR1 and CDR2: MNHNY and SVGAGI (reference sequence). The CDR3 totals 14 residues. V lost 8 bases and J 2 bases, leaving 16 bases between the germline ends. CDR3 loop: CASQDSGQAYEQYF. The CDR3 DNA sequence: TGTGCCAGCCAAGATTCTGGGCAAGCCTACGAGCAGTACTTC.

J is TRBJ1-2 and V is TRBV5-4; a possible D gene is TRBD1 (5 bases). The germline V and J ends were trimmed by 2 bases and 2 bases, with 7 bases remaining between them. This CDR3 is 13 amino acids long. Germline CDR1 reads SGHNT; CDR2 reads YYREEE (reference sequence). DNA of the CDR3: TGTGCCAGCAGCTTCGGGGGGAACTATGGCTACACCTTC. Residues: CASSFGGNYGYTF. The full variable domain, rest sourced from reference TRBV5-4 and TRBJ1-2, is ETGVTQSPTHLIKTRGQQVTLRCSSQSGHNTVSWYQQALGQGPQFIFQYYREEENGRGNFPPRFSGLQFPNYSSELNVNALELDDSALYLCASSFGGNYGYTFGSGTRLTVV.

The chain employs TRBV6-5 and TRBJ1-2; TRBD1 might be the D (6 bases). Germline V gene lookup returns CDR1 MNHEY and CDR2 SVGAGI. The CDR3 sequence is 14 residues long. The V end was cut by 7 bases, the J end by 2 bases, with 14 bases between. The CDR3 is CASTGTGPNYGYTF. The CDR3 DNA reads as TGTGCCAGCACCGGCACAGGGCCAAACTATGGCTACACCTTC.

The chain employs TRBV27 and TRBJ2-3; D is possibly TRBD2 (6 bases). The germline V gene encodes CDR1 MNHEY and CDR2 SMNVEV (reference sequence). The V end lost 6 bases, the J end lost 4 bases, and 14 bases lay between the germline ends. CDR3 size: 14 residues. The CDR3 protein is CASSLLTGADTQYF. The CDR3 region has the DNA TGTGCCAGCAGCCTCCTCACGGGAGCAGATACGCAGTATTTT.

CDR3 protein: CASSLSGSSYNEQFF. In DNA form, the CDR3 reads TGCGCCAGCAGCTTATCAGGCAGCTCCTACAATGAGCAGTTCTTC. The chain couples TRBV5-1 to TRBJ2-1, with no clear D. The CDR3 consists of 15 residues. Germline CDR1 reads SGHRS; CDR2 reads YFSETQ. The V gene lost 2 bases and the J gene lost 0 bases, with 9 bases spanning the gap. The whole variable domain, filled in from reference TRBV5-1 and TRBJ2-1, reads KAGVTQTPRYLIKTRGQQVTLSCSPISGHRSVSWYQQTPGQGLQFLFEYFSETQRNKGNFPGRFSGRQFSNSRSEMNVSTLELGDSALYLCASSLSGSSYNEQFFGPGTRLTVL.

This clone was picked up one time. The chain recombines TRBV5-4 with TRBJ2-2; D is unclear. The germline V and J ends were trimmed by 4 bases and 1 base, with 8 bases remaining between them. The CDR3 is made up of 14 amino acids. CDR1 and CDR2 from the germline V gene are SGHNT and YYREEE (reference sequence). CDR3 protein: CASSPPGNTGELFF. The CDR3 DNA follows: TGTGCCAGCAGCCCTCCAGGGAACACCGGGGAGCTGTTTTTT.